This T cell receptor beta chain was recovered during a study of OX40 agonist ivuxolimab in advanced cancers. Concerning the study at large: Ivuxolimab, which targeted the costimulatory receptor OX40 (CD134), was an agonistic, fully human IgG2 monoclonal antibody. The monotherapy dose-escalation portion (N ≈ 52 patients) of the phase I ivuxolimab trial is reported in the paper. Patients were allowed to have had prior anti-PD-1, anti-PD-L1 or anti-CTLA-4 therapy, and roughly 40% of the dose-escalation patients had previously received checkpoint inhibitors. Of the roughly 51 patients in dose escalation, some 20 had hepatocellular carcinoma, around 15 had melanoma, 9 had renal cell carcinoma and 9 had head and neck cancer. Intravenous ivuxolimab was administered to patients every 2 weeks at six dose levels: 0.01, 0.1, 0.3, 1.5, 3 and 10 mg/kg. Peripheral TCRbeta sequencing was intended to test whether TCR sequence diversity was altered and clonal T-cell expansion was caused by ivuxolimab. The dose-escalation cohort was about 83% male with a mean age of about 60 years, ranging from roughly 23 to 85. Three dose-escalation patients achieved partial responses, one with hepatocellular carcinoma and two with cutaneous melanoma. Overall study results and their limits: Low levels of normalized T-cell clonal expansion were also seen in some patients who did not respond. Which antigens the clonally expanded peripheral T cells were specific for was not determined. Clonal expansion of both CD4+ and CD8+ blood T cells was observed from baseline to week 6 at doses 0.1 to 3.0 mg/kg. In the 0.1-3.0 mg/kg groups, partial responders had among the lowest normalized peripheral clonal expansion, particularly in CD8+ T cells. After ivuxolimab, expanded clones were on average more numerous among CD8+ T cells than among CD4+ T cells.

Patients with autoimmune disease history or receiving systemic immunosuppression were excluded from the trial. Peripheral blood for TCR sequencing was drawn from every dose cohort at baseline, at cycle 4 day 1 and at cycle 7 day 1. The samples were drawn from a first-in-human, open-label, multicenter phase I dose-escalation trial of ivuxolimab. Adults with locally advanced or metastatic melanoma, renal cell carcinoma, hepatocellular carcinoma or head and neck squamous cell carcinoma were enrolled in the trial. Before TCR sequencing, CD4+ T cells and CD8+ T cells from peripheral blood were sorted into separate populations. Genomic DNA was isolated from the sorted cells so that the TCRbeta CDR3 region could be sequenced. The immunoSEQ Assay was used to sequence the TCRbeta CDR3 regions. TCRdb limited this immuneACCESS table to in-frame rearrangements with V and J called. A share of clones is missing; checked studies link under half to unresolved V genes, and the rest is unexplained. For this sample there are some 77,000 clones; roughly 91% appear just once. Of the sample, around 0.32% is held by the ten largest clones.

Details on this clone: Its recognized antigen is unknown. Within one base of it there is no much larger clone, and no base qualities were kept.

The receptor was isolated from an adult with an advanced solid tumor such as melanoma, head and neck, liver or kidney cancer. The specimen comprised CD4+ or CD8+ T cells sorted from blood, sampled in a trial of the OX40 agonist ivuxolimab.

CDR3 protein: CASSLGGGGRTEAFF. The nucleotides read TGTGCCAGCAGTTTAGGGGGGGGAGGTCGCACTGAAGCTTTCTTT. The chain was built from TRBV27 and TRBJ1-1; the D gene is perhaps TRBD1, on 5 matching bases. As encoded in the germline V gene (reference sequence), CDR1 is MNHEY while CDR2 is SMNVEV. The CDR3 runs 15 amino acids, cysteine and phenylalanine included. Here the CDR3 DNA is all that survives: 45 bases in frame from base 1. The junction carries 14 bases between V and J, which are trimmed by 2 bases and 4 bases respectively.